Each of the 22 T cell receptor beta chains below was sequenced from the same sample in a study of shared clonotypes between healthy human individuals. Using immunoSEQ multiplex PCR, the repertoire was profiled, and TCRdb retains in-frame clones only, with some absent. The table shows around 1.1 million clones, with approximately 80% occurring only once. What was sequenced was memory CD4+ T cells from PBMCs. Specified subset: CD45RA-negative fraction. These receptors were collected from a man aged 18 to 29 in good health. Some clones in this sample may be carry-over from other donors' samples.

This clone was picked up a small number of times. The chain recombines TRBV10-3 with TRBJ2-3; a weak D match, TRBD2 (5 bases). The length of the CDR3 is 14 residues. V dropped 8 bases and J dropped 1 base, with 13 bases sitting between them. Germline V gene lookup returns CDR1 ENHRY and CDR2 SYGVKD. Here the CDR3 reads CAIRGSGRTDTQYF. The CDR3 DNA sequence: TGTGCCATCCGGGGAAGCGGCCGCACAGATACGCAGTATTTT.

A note on this clone: Distinct nucleotide sequences in the sample also encode this CDR3. The chain employs TRBV18 and TRBJ2-7, with 7 bases aligning to TRBD1. CDR1 and CDR2 from the germline V gene are KGHSH and LQKENI. V trimming: 6 bases; J trimming: 3 bases; junction bases outside the gene matches: 5. This CDR3 region has 13 residues. The CDR3 DNA sequence: TGTGCCAGCTCTCCGGGACAGAGCTACGAGCAGTACTTC. It yields the protein CASSPGQSYEQYF.

The chain couples TRBV28 to TRBJ2-1, with 9 positions matching TRBD1. The CDR3 extends over 17 amino acids. Germline values: CDR1 MDHEN, CDR2 SYDVKM. The V and J ends lost 3 bases and 1 base, in that order; junction bases with no gene match: 7. CDR3 loop: CASSFPGQGESYNEQFF. DNA of the CDR3: TGTGCCAGCAGTTTCCCGGGACAGGGAGAATCCTACAATGAGCAGTTCTTC.

This chain uses TRBV7-2 with TRBJ2-7; D gene ambiguous. Deletions cut 2 bases from V and 2 bases from J, with 7 bases between. The V gene's germline CDR1 is SGHTA and CDR2 FQGNSA. The CDR3 contains 13 residues. The CDR3 nucleotides are TGTGCCAGCAGCTTATTTGGGCCCTACGAGCAGTACTTC. Translated: CASSLFGPYEQYF.

This rearrangement joins TRBV16 to TRBJ1-2; D remains unclear. Germline-derived CDR1 and CDR2 are KGHSY and FQNENV. The CDR3 is made up of 14 amino acids. V dropped 0 bases and J dropped 1 base, with 6 bases sitting between them. The CDR3 here is CASSQSGSNYGYTF. CDR3 coding DNA: TGTGCCAGCAGCCAATCTGGGAGTAACTATGGCTACACCTTC.

The chain recombines TRBV7-2 with TRBJ1-3; D remains ambiguous. V was trimmed by 2 bases and J by 1 base, leaving 12 bases between them. The CDR3 is 16 amino acids. CDR1 is SGHTA, CDR2 FQGNSA, per germline. The CDR3 loop reads CASSLLSSPSGNTIYF. For the CDR3, the DNA is TGTGCCAGCAGCTTACTGAGCAGCCCGTCTGGAAACACCATATATTTT.

V gene TRBV7-2 combines with J gene TRBJ1-3; D is perhaps TRBD1 (5 bases). Germline lookup yields CDR1 SGHTA and CDR2 FQGNSA. CDR3 length equals 17 residues. Trimming shortened V by 7 bases and J by 0 bases, and 19 bases separated the two germline ends. In nucleotides, the CDR3 is TGTGCCAGCACCAAACAGGCACAGAAAGACTCTGGAAACACCATATATTTT. Encoded protein: CASTKQAQKDSGNTIYF.

The chain carries TRBV7-8 and TRBJ1-3, with TRBD1 identical over 8 bases. V dropped 4 bases and J dropped 4; count of bases not matched to a gene: 9. The CDR3 length is 16 residues. Germline V gene lookup returns CDR1 SGHVS and CDR2 FQNEAQ. CDR3 sequence reads: CASSWQGAVGGNTIYF. CDR3 DNA: TGTGCCAGCAGCTGGCAGGGGGCAGTCGGCGGAAACACCATATATTTT.

V usage is TRBV7-6 and J usage is TRBJ1-1; D perhaps matches TRBD1 (5 bases). This CDR3 is built from 12 residues. CDR1 is SGHVS and CDR2 is FNYEAQ in the germline V gene. Deletions cut 3 bases from V and 10 bases from J, with 12 bases between. CDR3 protein: CASSFPPGGAFF. The DNA for the CDR3 is TGTGCCAGCAGCTTCCCCCCCGGGGGAGCTTTCTTT.

V and J are TRBV18 and TRBJ1-1; perhaps TRBD1 as D (5 bases). With 6 bases removed from V and 5 bases from J, the gap between germline ends came to 13 bases. Germline V gene sequence: CDR1 KGHSH, CDR2 LQKENI. The length of the CDR3 is 13 residues. CDR3 in amino acids: CASSEGSGTEAFF. In DNA, the CDR3 is TGTGCCAGCTCGGAGGGGAGTGGGACTGAAGCTTTCTTT.

The chain employs TRBV28 and TRBJ1-1, with 9 positions matching TRBD1. Trimming at V came to 6 bases and at J to 4 bases, leaving 9 bases not matched to a gene. CDR1 is MDHEN and CDR2 is SYDVKM in the germline V gene. CDR3 length: 15 amino acids. CDR3 in DNA: TGTGCCAGCAGCCTAACAGGGGGCCGGGGCACTGAAGCTTTCTTT. It encodes CASSLTGGRGTEAFF.

This chain joins TRBV2 and TRBJ1-2; TRBD1 is a possible D gene (5 bases). Trimming removed 7 bases at V and 4 bases at J, with 7 bases between. CDR1 SNHLY and CDR2 FYNNEI come from the germline V gene. This CDR3 region has 11 residues. The DNA of the CDR3 is TGTGCCAGCACCGACAGCTATGGCTACACCTTC. Translation: CASTDSYGYTF.

In DNA, the CDR3 is TGTGCCAGCAGCTCCTTCGCCGGGTCCGCAGAGACCCAGTACTTC. Translating it yields CASSSFAGSAETQYF. This chain links TRBV7-7 with TRBJ2-5, with no clear D. Germline V gives CDR1 SSHAT, CDR2 FNYEAQ (reference sequence). The V and J ends lost 4 bases and 4 bases respectively, with 16 bases between them. This CDR3 has 15 amino acids.

Here the CDR3 reads CASSASGRGETQYF. As DNA, the CDR3 is TGCGCCAGCAGCGCTAGCGGGAGAGGAGAGACCCAGTACTTC. The rearrangement uses TRBV5-1 and TRBJ2-5; 10 nucleotides line up with TRBD2. Germline-derived CDR1 and CDR2 are SGHRS and YFSETQ. The CDR3 is made up of 14 amino acids. Unmatched junction bases numbered 4, after V lost 4 bases and J lost 4 bases.

The rearrangement links TRBV2 to TRBJ2-7; TRBD1 agrees at 7 bases. This CDR3 region has 14 residues. CDR1 and CDR2 (germline): SNHLY, FYNNEI. J gave up 9 bases and V 10 bases, and 18 bases lay outside the gene matches. The CDR3 is CATRPRGGATRQYF. The CDR3 DNA reads TGTGCCACCCGACCCCGAGGGGGCGCTACACGGCAGTACTTC.

The chain uses TRBV27 and TRBJ1-3; TRBD1 agrees at 10 bases. The V and J ends lost 8 bases and 3 bases, in that order; junction bases with no gene match: 4. CDR1 is MNHEY, CDR2 SMNVEV, per germline (reference sequence). CDR3 length: 14 amino acids. CDR3 in amino acids: CASGTGAHGNTIYF. The CDR3 DNA sequence: TGTGCCAGCGGGACAGGGGCTCATGGAAACACCATATATTTT.

The chain combines TRBV6-4 with TRBJ2-4, with TRBD2 identical over 12 bases. Germline CDR1 and CDR2: MRHNA and SNTAGT. This CDR3 has 15 residues. With 10 bases clipped from V and 7 bases from J, the junction kept 11 bases outside the gene matches. The CDR3 protein is CATGLAGIRSNIQYF. DNA for the CDR3: TGTGCCACCGGACTAGCGGGAATACGATCGAACATTCAGTACTTC.

This clone came up once. V and J are TRBV27 and TRBJ1-5; D uncertain. V dropped 0 bases and J dropped 4 bases, with 10 bases sitting between them. Germline-derived CDR1 and CDR2 are MNHEY and SMNVEV (reference sequence). This CDR3 is built from 15 residues. This chain's CDR3 is CASSLSYARNQPQHF. Written as DNA, the CDR3 is TGTGCCAGCAGTTTATCCTATGCACGTAATCAGCCCCAGCATTTT.

This clone has only a few counts. The V and J genes are TRBV5-1 and TRBJ2-5, with D perhaps matching TRBD2 (5 bases). The CDR3 runs 15 residues. Trimming took off 2 bases at V and 3 bases at J, with 14 bases between the two ends. In germline, CDR1 is SGHRS, CDR2 YFSETQ. As DNA, the CDR3 is TGCGCCAGCAGCTTTAGCGCGCCCGGGGAAGAGACCCAGTACTTC. Amino acid sequence: CASSFSAPGEETQYF. The variable domain in full, with the rest retrieved from reference TRBV5-1 and TRBJ2-5, is KAGVTQTPRYLIKTRGQQVTLSCSPISGHRSVSWYQQTPGQGLQFLFEYFSETQRNKGNFPGRFSGRQFSNSRSEMNVSTLELGDSALYLCASSFSAPGEETQYFGPGTRLLVL.

This chain joins TRBV5-1 and TRBJ2-7, with 11 bases matching TRBD1. CDR3 length equals 17 residues. J gave up 3 bases and V 0 bases, and 8 bases lay outside the gene matches. Germline values: CDR1 SGHRS, CDR2 YFSETQ. DNA of the CDR3: TGCGCCAGCAGCTTGGCCAGTGGACAGGGGGCCTTCTACGAGCAGTACTTC. It specifies CASSLASGQGAFYEQYF.

This sequence joins TRBV29-1 and TRBJ1-2, with TRBD1 identical over 9 bases. The CDR3 spans 15 residues. Germline values: CDR1 SQVTM, CDR2 ANQGSEA. Trimming removed 3 bases from V and 4 bases from J; junction bases left unmatched: 9. Here the CDR3 DNA reads TGCAGCGTTGATTTGACAGGGACAGGGAGCTATGGCTACACCTTC. Its protein is CSVDLTGTGSYGYTF.

This rearrangement joins TRBV6-6 to TRBJ1-1; D not resolved. Germline-derived CDR1 and CDR2 are MNHNY and SVGAGI (reference sequence). V was clipped by 1 base and J by 4 bases, with 13 bases between them. The CDR3 length is 15 residues. In DNA form, the CDR3 reads TGTGCCAGCAGTTACTTGTCCCCGCAGACCACTGAAGCTTTCTTT. Amino acid sequence: CASSYLSPQTTEAFF.